This T cell receptor (beta chain) was profiled in a study of cytomegalovirus exposure and HLA in healthy donors. The PCR had 60 Vbeta and 13 Jbeta primers. The data were produced by immunoSEQ multiplex PCR, yet TCRdb's version contains in-frame clones alone and is incomplete. The profile shows 100,000 to 150,000 clones, about 76% of them singletons. The V end lost 1 base, the J end lost 1 base, and 13 bases lay between the germline ends. Germline CDR1 and CDR2: KGHSH and LQKENI. CDR3 length: 16 amino acids. Sequenced material: PBMCs. This receptor was taken from a middle-aged woman in good health and CMV-seronegative. The rearrangement links TRBV18 to TRBJ1-1, with a tentative D call TRBD1 (5 bases). CDR3 residues: CASSPRGGNTNTEAFF. CDR3 nucleotide sequence: TGTGCCAGCTCACCACGGGGGGGGAATACGAACACTGAAGCTTTCTTT.